This T cell receptor (beta chain) came from a study of cytomegalovirus exposure and HLA in healthy donors. Findings of the study overall: TCR beta V segments were, for the most part, productive about 87% or about 30% of the time in an earlier analysis.

As to this clone: The antigen remains unidentified.

PCR primers comprised 60 Vbeta and 13 Jbeta primers. Data came from immunoSEQ multiplex PCR; TCRdb stores just in-frame clones and leaves some out. In the table there are around 99,000 clones, less than 80% of which are singletons. CDR1 and CDR2 from the germline V gene are MNHEY and SMNVEV (reference sequence). The CDR3 consists of 15 residues. V lost 0 bases, J lost 4 bases, and 5 bases stayed unmatched. This chain uses TRBV27 with TRBJ1-2, with 7 positions matching TRBD1. What was sequenced was PBMCs. This clonotype originated in a woman in her forties or fifties in good health and CMV-seropositive. For the CDR3, the DNA is TGTGCCAGCAGTTTATCGACAGGGTTGGGCTATGGCTACACCTTC. Amino acid sequence: CASSLSTGLGYGYTF.